The TCR beta chain under discussion was sequenced for a study of T cells in narcolepsy. Study overall: Healthy controls were enrolled alongside patients with narcolepsy type 1 or type 2. Whole-study findings and limits: Reportedly, autoreactive clonotypes were serially detected in patients' blood but not controls'. In some patient and control memory CD4+ samples, autoreactive clones were absent. Comparing one patient's CSF and blood CD4+ clonotypes highlighted HCRT- and TRIB2-specific autoreactive clonotypes.

Sequencing used immunoSEQ multiplex PCR; TCRdb keeps in-frame clones, though not all of them. This table holds approximately 25,000 clones, 70% to 80% found once. This clone is a singleton in its sample. Its antigen is currently unknown. Sample: memory (CD45RA-) CD4+ T cells from blood. The TCR sequence derives from a human donor in good health.

The CDR3 protein is CASSPGGQGFYGYTF. DNA of the CDR3: TGTGCCAGCTCACCTGGCGGACAGGGGTTTTATGGCTACACCTTC. The chain joins TRBV18 to TRBJ1-2; 9 bases fit TRBD1. The germline CDR1 and CDR2 sequences are KGHSH and LQKENI. This CDR3 region has 15 residues. Germline trimming cut 3 bases from V and 5 bases from J; bases unmatched to any gene: 7.